The 6 T cell receptor beta chains presented below share a single source sample, sequenced in a study of T cell clonality in common variable immunodeficiency. Here immunoSEQ multiplex PCR was the method, and the copy in TCRdb shows in-frame clones only, minus some. The data show about 44,000 clones, with none appearing a single time. The sample comprised peripheral blood mononuclear cells. These receptor sequences come from a person aged 18-70 years in good health.

This clone occurred many times. The read terminates 3 residues ahead of where the CDR3 ends, so the germline J gene completes it. J is TRBJ2-7 and V is TRBV7-2, with a weak D call TRBD2 (6 bases). This CDR3 is built from 15 residues. Germline V gene sequence: CDR1 SGHTA, CDR2 FQGNSA. V lost 3 bases to trimming and J lost 0 bases, with 12 bases between them. The sequenced CDR3 bases are TGTGCCAGCAGCTTCTTCCGGACTAACTCCTACGAG. It codes for CASSFFRTNSYE. The whole CDR3 reads CASSFFRTNSYEQYF. The full variable domain, completed using reference TRBV7-2 and TRBJ2-7, is GAGVSQSPSNKVTEKGKDVELRCDPISGHTALYWYRQSLGQGLEFLIYFQGNSAPDKSGLPSDRFSAERTGGSVSTLTIQRTQQEDSAVYLCASSFFRTNSYEQYFGPGTRLTVT.

This clone was counted at least ten times. The CDR3: CSARRFGVETQYF. The covered CDR3 bases are TGCAGTGCTAGGAGATTCGGGGTAGAGACC. The chain employs TRBV20-1 and TRBJ2-5; a weak D match, TRBD2 (5 bases). The CDR3 end falls 3 residues outside the read, so it is completed with the germline J gene. The CDR3 length is 13 residues. CDR1 and CDR2 from the germline V gene are DFQATT and SNEGSKA (reference sequence). V was shortened by 3 bases and J by 4 bases, with 12 bases between the two germline ends.

In this sample, this clone turned up many times. The read terminates 3 residues before the CDR3 end, so the remaining end is supplied by the germline J gene. This rearrangement joins TRBV18 to TRBJ2-1; D perhaps matches TRBD2 (7 bases). The CDR3 is 15 amino acids. CDR1 and CDR2 (germline): KGHSH, LQKENI. Trimming pared 2 bases from V and 7 bases from J, leaving 15 bases between. CDR3 DNA (partial): TGTGCCAGCTCACCAGGGGGGGCAGGTCTGAATGAG. Its translation is CASSPGGAGLNE. The whole CDR3 region reads CASSPGGAGLNEQFF.

In this sample, this clone turned up many times. The CDR3 end lies 3 residues beyond the end of the read and is filled in from the germline J gene. The chain uses TRBV11-1 and TRBJ2-5; unclear D gene. This CDR3 region has 13 residues. Trimming shortened V by 4 bases and J by 5 bases, and 11 bases separated the two germline ends. CDR1 SGHAT and CDR2 FQDESV come from the germline V gene (reference sequence). The CDR3 protein is CASSSSLGETQYF. CDR3 DNA, as far as it was read: TGTGCCAGCAGCTCTTCCCTCGGGGAGACC. Supplemented by reference TRBV11-1 and TRBJ2-5, the full variable domain reads EAEVAQSPRYKITEKSQAVAFWCDPISGHATLYWYRQILGQGPELLVQFQDESVVDDSQLPKDRFSAERLKGVDSTLKIQPAELGDSAMYLCASSSSLGETQYFGPGTRLLVL.

This clone was seen ten or more times. With the read ending 3 residues before the CDR3 end, the germline J gene is used to fill in that end. V and J are TRBV20-1 and TRBJ1-6, with D possibly TRBD1 on 6 matching bases. Trimming cost V 6 bases and J 9 bases, with 15 bases left between them. CDR1 is DFQATT and CDR2 is SNEGSKA in the germline V gene (reference sequence). The CDR3 is 13 amino acids. CDR3 protein: CSATGQRSSPLHF. The covered CDR3 bases are TGCAGTGCGACAGGACAGCGTAGTTCACCC.

This clone was seen a handful of times. Germline is not matched at one junction end, which may reflect a read error. The CDR3 end lies 3 residues beyond the end of the read and is filled in from the germline J gene. This rearrangement joins TRBV6-1 to TRBJ1-1; possibly TRBD1 for D (6 bases). CDR3 length: 14 amino acids. The germline V gene has CDR1 MNHNS and CDR2 SASEGT. CDR3 protein: CARSEGRGASEAFF. The CDR3 bases that were read are TGTGCCCGCAGTGAGGGACGGGGGGCTTCTGAA.